Below, 21 T cell receptor beta chains from the same sample are listed, as sequenced in a study of T-cell reconstitution after alpha-beta-depleted transplantation in children. Researchers prepared the TCRbeta library using unique molecular identifiers, the study reports. TCRdb independently ran MiXCR on the PCR reads; one entry per CDR3 protein. The sample has about 870,000 distinct CDR3 sequences; 16% are singletons. Specimen: PBMCs, mostly from graft donor cells, collected 360 days after TCRalphabeta/CD19-depleted stem cell transplant. The receptors come from a male patient younger than 18 who had a stem cell transplant for acute lymphoblastic leukemia, so the T cells may come from the graft donor.

In its sample, this clonotype was seen a few times. The CDR3 region has the DNA TGTGCCAGCAGCTTGGAGGGGGCCTTCTACGAGCAGTACTTC. It encodes CASSLEGAFYEQYF. The J gene is TRBJ2-7, the V gene TRBV5-5; 7 positions agree with TRBD1. Germline V gene data show CDR1 as SGHKS and CDR2 as YYEKEE (reference sequence). The length of the CDR3 is 14 residues. The J segment lost 3 bases and the V segment lost 0 bases, leaving 3 bases of the junction unmatched.

V usage is TRBV12-3 or TRBV12-4 and J usage is TRBJ2-5; perhaps D is TRBD1 or TRBD2 (5 bases each). CDR3 size: 15 residues. Trimming shortened V by 2 bases and J by 0 bases, and 10 bases separated the two germline ends. The CDR3 DNA reads TGTGCCAGCAGTTTACTCAGGGAGTACCAAGAGACCCAGTACTTC. This translates into CASSLLREYQETQYF.

This clonotype has more than one count but fewer than ten. The V call is TRBV11-2, the J call TRBJ2-7, with 13 positions matching TRBD2. In germline, CDR1 is SGHAT, CDR2 FQNNGV. The CDR3 length is 18 residues. The V segment lost 6 bases and the J segment 3 bases; nucleotides outside the gene matches: 14. CDR3 residues: CASSLGTSGKGSYYEQYF. CDR3 nucleotides: TGTGCCAGCAGTCTCGGGACTAGCGGGAAAGGTTCGTACTACGAGCAGTACTTC.

This clonotype was detected only a few times. This chain connects TRBV29-1 to TRBJ2-5; D unclear. V shed 5 bases and J shed 1 base, with 11 bases lying between them. Germline V gives CDR1 SQVTM, CDR2 ANQGSEA. The CDR3 is 13 residues long. CDR3 coding DNA: TGCAGCGTTAATGGGGTTTCCCAAGAGACCCAGTACTTC. It specifies CSVNGVSQETQYF.

This chain connects TRBV5-4 to TRBJ2-7; no definite D call. Per the germline V gene, CDR1 is SGHNT and CDR2 is YYREEE (reference sequence). The CDR3 is 13 residues long. V dropped 3 bases and J dropped 7 bases, with 14 bases sitting between them. As DNA, the CDR3 is TGTGCCAGCAGCTACCAGTCGGCTCGGGAGCAGTACTTC. Its protein is CASSYQSAREQYF.

Here the CDR3 DNA reads TGTGCCAGCAGCCTCACGGGGGCCGCTGAAGCTTTCTTT. Translated: CASSLTGAAEAFF. The chain couples TRBV5-8 to TRBJ1-1, with D perhaps matching TRBD1 (6 bases). The CDR3 sequence is 13 residues long. Germline V gene sequence: CDR1 SGHTS, CDR2 YDEGEE. Trimming pared 4 bases from V and 6 bases from J, leaving 13 bases between.

This sequence joins TRBV27 and TRBJ1-1; no firm D call. The CDR3 is 16 residues long. Germline assignment: CDR1 MNHEY and CDR2 SMNVEV (reference sequence). V lost 3 bases, J lost 8 bases, and 22 bases lay in between. The CDR3 loop is CASSFWLGARPGEAFF. CDR3 coding DNA: TGTGCCAGCAGTTTTTGGTTAGGTGCGAGGCCGGGGGAAGCTTTCTTT.

The V and J genes are TRBV5-6 and TRBJ2-3, with TRBD2 as a possible D gene (6 bases). CDR3 size: 15 residues. Per the germline V gene, CDR1 is SGHDT and CDR2 is YYEEEE. Trimming removed 1 base at V and 0 bases at J, with 9 bases between. The CDR3: CASSLSLASTDTQYF. The CDR3 nucleotides read TGTGCCAGCAGCTTGTCACTAGCTAGCACAGATACGCAGTATTTT.

At least ten counts were recorded for this clonotype. This sequence joins TRBV27 and TRBJ1-2; perhaps TRBD1 as D (5 bases). V lost 8 bases and J 3 bases, leaving 7 bases between the germline ends. CDR1 and CDR2 from the germline V gene are MNHEY and SMNVEV (reference sequence). The CDR3 spans 11 residues. CDR3 coding DNA: TGTGCCAGCTGGGGCGACTATGGCTACACCTTC. It translates to CASWGDYGYTF.

Only a few counts were recorded for this clonotype. J is TRBJ2-6 and V is TRBV6-2 or TRBV6-3; D remains unclear. Germline V CDR1 and CDR2: MNHEY, SVGEGT. This CDR3 spans 12 amino acids. V was shortened by 7 bases and J by 0 bases, with 1 base between the two germline ends. As DNA, the CDR3 is TGTGCCAGCACCTCTGGGGCCAACGTCCTGACTTTC. Protein sequence: CASTSGANVLTF.

This chain connects TRBV29-1 to TRBJ2-3; TRBD2 is a possible D gene (6 bases). This CDR3 region has 14 residues. V lost 4 bases and J 2 bases, leaving 13 bases between the germline ends. Germline V CDR1 and CDR2: SQVTM, ANQGSEA. Here the CDR3 reads CSVGGVAVTDTQYF. CDR3 DNA: TGCAGCGTTGGGGGGGTGGCAGTCACAGATACGCAGTATTTT.

The chain combines TRBV29-1 with TRBJ2-3, with D perhaps TRBD1 (6 bases). The CDR3 has 17 residues. CDR1 and CDR2 (germline): SQVTM, ANQGSEA. V gave up 8 bases and J gave up 0 bases, with 24 bases separating them. The DNA for the CDR3 is TGCAGCCTGTTAATCTCTCTGGACAGTCCTAGCACAGATACGCAGTATTTT. Translating it yields CSLLISLDSPSTDTQYF.

The V call is TRBV6-1, the J call TRBJ2-5; 9 bases are shared with TRBD1. This CDR3 has 14 residues. Germline loops: CDR1 MNHNS, CDR2 SASEGT. The trim removed 7 bases at V and 4 bases at J, leaving 7 bases unmatched. CDR3 DNA: TGTGCCAGCAAGCAGGACAGGGGTCCAGAGACCCAGTACTTC. Its translation is CASKQDRGPETQYF.

The gene calls are TRBV6-6 and TRBJ2-1, with D maybe TRBD2 (6 bases). The germline V and J ends were trimmed by 4 bases and 7 bases, with 17 bases remaining between them. The CDR3 totals 15 residues. The germline gives CDR1 MNHNY, CDR2 SVGAGI (reference sequence). CDR3: CASSSRGTGANEQFF. The CDR3 DNA follows: TGTGCCAGCAGTTCCCGCGGGACCGGGGCAAATGAGCAGTTCTTC.

The gene calls are TRBV7-9 and TRBJ2-7; 9 bases line up with TRBD2. Germline V lookup: CDR1 SEHNR, CDR2 FQNEAQ (reference sequence). This CDR3 is 14 amino acids long. Unmatched junction bases numbered 6, after V lost 5 bases and J lost 4 bases. CDR3 coding DNA: TGTGCCAGCAGCCCAGCGGGAGGCCGGTACGAGCAGTACTTC. Protein: CASSPAGGRYEQYF.

The gene calls are TRBV11-2 and TRBJ2-1; D is undetermined. Germline assignment: CDR1 SGHAT and CDR2 FQNNGV. V was pared by 1 base and J by 3 bases, with 7 bases between. The CDR3 is 14 residues long. The CDR3 loop reads CASSLVLDYNEQFF. The CDR3 coding sequence is TGTGCCAGCAGCTTAGTACTTGACTACAATGAGCAGTTCTTC.

This clonotype appeared a few times. The V call is TRBV5-1, the J call TRBJ2-1; the match to TRBD1 covers 8 bases. The length of the CDR3 is 14 residues. J was trimmed by 7 bases and V by 1 base; bases with no gene match: 4. Germline CDR1 reads SGHRS; CDR2 reads YFSETQ. The CDR3 DNA is TGCGCCAGCAGCTTGCAACAGGGGGTAAATGAGCAGTTCTTC. Translating it yields CASSLQQGVNEQFF.

This chain joins TRBV11-2 and TRBJ2-7; D not certain. Germline V lookup: CDR1 SGHAT, CDR2 FQNNGV. Between the trimmed V and J ends, which lost 0 bases and 3 bases, there was a span of 12 bases. The CDR3 is 15 residues long. CDR3 residues: CASSLEWADGYEQYF. The CDR3 DNA reads as TGTGCCAGCAGCTTAGAATGGGCCGACGGCTACGAGCAGTACTTC. Full variable domain (rest looked up from reference TRBV11-2 and TRBJ2-7): EAGVAQSPRYKIIEKRQSVAFWCNPISGHATLYWYQQILGQGPKLLIQFQNNGVVDDSQLPKDRFSAERLKGVDSTLKIQPAKLEDSAVYLCASSLEWADGYEQYFGPGTRLTVT.

This clonotype was observed a few times. A junction end diverges from the germline sequence, so it may reflect a read error. V is TRBV4-2 and J is TRBJ2-5, with 9 positions matching TRBD1. CDR1 and CDR2 from the germline V gene are LGHNA and YNFKEQ. The CDR3 extends over 14 amino acids. The CDR3 region has the DNA TGTGCCAGCAGCCAAGCTGAGGGTTGGACAGGGGCGATCTTC. Translating gives CASSQAEGWTGAIF.

This clonotype has at least ten counts. The V and J genes are TRBV5-1 and TRBJ2-1; 14 bases fit TRBD2. CDR3 length: 16 amino acids. V was clipped by 3 bases and J by 3 bases; unmatched bases: 2. Germline lookup yields CDR1 SGHRS and CDR2 YFSETQ. For the CDR3, the DNA is TGCGCCAGCAGCTGGGGACTAGCGGGAGTCTACAATGAGCAGTTCTTC. This sequence encodes CASSWGLAGVYNEQFF.

The chain is built from TRBV27 and TRBJ1-1; D possibly corresponds to TRBD1 (5 bases). Germline CDR1 and CDR2: MNHEY and SMNVEV (reference sequence). V was cut by 3 bases and J by 3 bases, with 20 bases left in between. This CDR3 is 17 amino acids long. In DNA, the CDR3 is TGTGCCAGCAGTTTGTACCGGGACCCCGGCGGGGACACTGAAGCTTTCTTT. Translation gives CASSLYRDPGGDTEAFF.